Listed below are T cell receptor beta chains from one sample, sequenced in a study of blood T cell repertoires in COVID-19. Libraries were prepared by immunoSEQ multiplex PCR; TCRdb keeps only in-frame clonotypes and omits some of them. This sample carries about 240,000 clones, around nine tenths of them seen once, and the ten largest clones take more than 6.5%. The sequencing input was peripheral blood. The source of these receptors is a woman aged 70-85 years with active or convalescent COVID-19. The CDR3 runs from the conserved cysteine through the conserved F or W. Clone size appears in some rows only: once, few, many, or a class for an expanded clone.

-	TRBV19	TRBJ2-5	CASTPSGGGETQYF
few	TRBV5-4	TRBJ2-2	CASSFRAAGELFF
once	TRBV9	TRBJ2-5	CASSVGPGTGKQETQYF
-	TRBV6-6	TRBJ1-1	CASSPTGATEAFF
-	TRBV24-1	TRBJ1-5	CATSDPGTGAYNQPQHF
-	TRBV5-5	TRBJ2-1	CASSLAGGPILSGEQFF
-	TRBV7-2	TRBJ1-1	CASSFRTSFRGTEAFF
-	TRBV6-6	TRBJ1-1	CASSYFGAEAFF
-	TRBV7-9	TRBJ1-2	CASSLGQINYGYTF
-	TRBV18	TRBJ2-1	CASSRPGSHNEQFF
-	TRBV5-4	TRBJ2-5	CASSLRIAGEETQYF
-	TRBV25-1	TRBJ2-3	CASSEMRSGGVGPDTQYF
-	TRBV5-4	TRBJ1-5	CASSFRGSNQPQHF
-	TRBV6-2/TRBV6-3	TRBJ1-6	CASSSRSSYNSPLHF
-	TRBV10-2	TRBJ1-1	CASSEGPTTEAFF
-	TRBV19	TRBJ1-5	CASSPDRGENQPQHF
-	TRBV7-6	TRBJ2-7	CASSSLAGEQYF
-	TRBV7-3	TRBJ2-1	CASSSGGSYNEQFF
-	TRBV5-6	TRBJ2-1	CASSLAGQNSRNEQFF
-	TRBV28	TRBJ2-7	CATRLAYEQYF
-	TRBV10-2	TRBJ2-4	CATGEGANIQYF
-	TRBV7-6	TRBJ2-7	CASSLDPGPYEQYF
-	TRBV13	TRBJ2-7	CASSLARGTGRIDEQYF
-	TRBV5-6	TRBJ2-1	CASSLRLAGAFIYNEQFF
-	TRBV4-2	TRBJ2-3	CASSQEGSQGDTQYF
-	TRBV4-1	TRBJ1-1	CASSRRGTEAFF
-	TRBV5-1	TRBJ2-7	CASSLKGMTGQGSYEQYF
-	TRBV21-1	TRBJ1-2	CATSGLSDYGYTF
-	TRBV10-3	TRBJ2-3	CAISRDRGKDTQYF
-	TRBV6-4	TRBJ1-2	CASSLEVGTNYGYTF
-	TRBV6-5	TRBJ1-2	CASSARGGFGYTF
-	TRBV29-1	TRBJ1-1	CSVLWTDLNTEAFF
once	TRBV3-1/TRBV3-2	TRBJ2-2	CASSQDRGPESTGELFF
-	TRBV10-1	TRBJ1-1	CASSDLTMTEAFF
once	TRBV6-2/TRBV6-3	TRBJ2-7	CASSYSYSGTGEYF
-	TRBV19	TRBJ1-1	CASSGGQGSFSTEAFF
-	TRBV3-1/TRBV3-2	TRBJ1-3	CASSHTRVGGNTIYF
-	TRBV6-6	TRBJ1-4	CASLPSGVKEKLFF
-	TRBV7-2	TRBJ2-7	CASSPGQGRYTIYEQYF
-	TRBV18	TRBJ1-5	CASSPSVDYSNQPQHF
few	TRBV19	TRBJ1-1	CASMGLRTEAFF
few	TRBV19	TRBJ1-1	CASSIRGINTEAFF
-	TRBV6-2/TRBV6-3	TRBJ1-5	CASSYLQGASNQPQHF
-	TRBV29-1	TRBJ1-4	CSVAIGGLFNEKLFF
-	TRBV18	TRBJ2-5	CASSEGLQQETQYF
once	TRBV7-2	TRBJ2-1	CASSERRVNEQFF
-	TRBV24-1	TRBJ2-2	CATSDPAGTGNTGELFF
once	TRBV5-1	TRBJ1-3	CASTRDPGNTIYF
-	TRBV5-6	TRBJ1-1	CASSRRRFTGRNTEAFF
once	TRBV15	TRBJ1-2	CATSRSYREGYTF
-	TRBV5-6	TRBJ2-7	CASSAGQAGYYEQYF
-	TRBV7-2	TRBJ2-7	CASSFWRDVYEQYF
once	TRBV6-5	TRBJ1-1	CASKETGARPTEAFF
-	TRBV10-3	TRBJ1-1	CAISESRGRNTEAFF
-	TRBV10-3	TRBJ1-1	CAIRSGQLNTEAFF